The 8 T cell receptor beta chains presented below share a single source sample, sequenced in a study of siplizumab effects on memory and regulatory T cells. Method: immunoSEQ multiplex PCR; TCRdb's copy keeps in-frame clones and lacks some. The top ten clones hold about 0.41% of a sample with some 64,000 clones, around three quarters of them seen once. Material: memory CD4+ T cells sorted from blood. The source is a human donor in good health.

The chain is built from TRBV5-1 and TRBJ2-5; a weak D match, TRBD2 (6 bases). CDR1 is SGHRS and CDR2 is YFSETQ in the germline V gene. V was cut by 3 bases and J by 3 bases, with 15 bases left in between. The CDR3 loop spans 15 amino acids. CDR3 protein: CASSWSGREEETQYF. The CDR3 DNA reads as TGCGCCAGCAGCTGGAGCGGCAGGGAGGAAGAGACCCAGTACTTC.

J is TRBJ1-2 and V is TRBV14; D is uncertain. The germline gives CDR1 SGHDN, CDR2 FVKESK. Trimming removed 1 base from V and 8 bases from J, with 11 bases in between. The CDR3 has 13 residues. In DNA, the CDR3 is TGTGCCAGCAGCCAAGCTGCCGGGTTAGGCTACACCTTC. This gives the protein CASSQAAGLGYTF.

The V call is TRBV19, the J call TRBJ2-7, with 7 positions matching TRBD2. Germline values: CDR1 LNHDA, CDR2 SQIVND (reference sequence). V gave up 4 bases and J gave up 3 bases; unmatched junction bases: 3. The CDR3 runs 13 residues. Here the CDR3 reads CASSTSGRYEQYF. CDR3 DNA sequence: TGTGCCAGTAGTACTAGCGGCCGCTACGAGCAGTACTTC.

The chain carries TRBV5-4 and TRBJ2-5, with D uncertain. The V gene's germline CDR1 is SGHNT and CDR2 YYREEE (reference sequence). This CDR3 region has 14 residues. Trimming removed 2 bases at V and 2 bases at J, with 10 bases between. In DNA form, the CDR3 reads TGTGCCAGCAGCTTACACCAAGTGCAAGAGACCCAGTACTTC. It is translated as CASSLHQVQETQYF.

This chain connects TRBV12-5 to TRBJ2-5, with D tentatively TRBD1 or TRBD2 (5 bases each). The V end lost 5 bases, the J end lost 2 bases, and 18 bases lay between the germline ends. The CDR3 is 16 amino acids. Germline V lookup: CDR1 LGHNT, CDR2 FRNRAP. CDR3 sequence: CASGPTRDGRQETQYF. For the CDR3, the DNA is TGTGCTAGTGGTCCAACACGGGACGGAAGACAAGAGACCCAGTACTTC.

This clone has just one count. The chain is built from TRBV22-1 and TRBJ2-5. TRBV22-1 is annotated as a pseudogene. The CDR3 extends over 16 amino acids. In DNA form, the CDR3 reads TGTCCTGGGAGCGCACGTAATTGGGGACCTCAAGAGACCCAGTACTTC. Translated, it gives CPGSARNWGPQETQYF.

The rearrangement links TRBV4-2 to TRBJ1-2; D ambiguous. Germline V gene sequence: CDR1 LGHNA, CDR2 YNFKEQ. This CDR3 spans 17 amino acids. Trimming left V 3 bases short and J 4 bases short, with 21 bases between. The CDR3 spells CASSHILGNSEGYGYTF. As DNA, the CDR3 is TGTGCCAGCAGCCACATCCTCGGCAATTCGGAGGGCTATGGCTACACCTTC.

The chain couples TRBV21-1 to TRBJ2-7. TRBV21-1 is described as a pseudogene. The CDR3 consists of 15 residues. This chain's CDR3 is CASSKGVHHAYEQYF. Written as DNA, the CDR3 is TGTGCCAGCAGCAAAGGGGTTCACCACGCCTACGAGCAGTACTTC.